A single sample is the source of the 13 T cell receptor beta chains below, sequenced in a study of blood T cells in healthy people across ages. The use of a sample-barcoded 5' primer and a J-beta primer mix characterized a second PCR of about 6 to 12 cycles. TCRdb reprocessed the 5' RACE reads with MiXCR, giving one entry per CDR3 protein. The sample consists of around 1,800,000 distinct CDR3 sequences, approximately 40% of them appearing once. The sequencing sample was made of blood. Source of these receptors: a human donor in good health.

The V and J genes are TRBV12-3 or TRBV12-4 and TRBJ2-1; D remains ambiguous. This CDR3 contains 16 residues. V was cut by 6 bases and J by 0 bases, with 15 bases left in between. CDR3 sequence: CASSFSTQSSYNEQFF. In nucleotides, the CDR3 is TGTGCCAGCAGCTTCTCGACACAGAGCTCCTACAATGAGCAGTTCTTC.

This clonotype was detected a few times. Written as DNA, the CDR3 is TGTGCCAGCAGTCCCTCGATGGGGCCTAGCTCCTACGAGCAGTACTTC. Residues: CASSPSMGPSSYEQYF. This chain connects TRBV27 to TRBJ2-7, with D possibly TRBD1 on 5 matching bases. Per the germline V gene, CDR1 is MNHEY and CDR2 is SMNVEV (reference sequence). This CDR3 has 16 amino acids. V lost 5 bases and J 0 bases, leaving 17 bases between the germline ends.

V is TRBV6-6 and J is TRBJ1-5; TRBD1 might be the D (5 bases). The CDR3 covers 14 residues. Trimming left V 5 bases short and J 6 bases short, with 14 bases between. Germline CDR1 is MNHNY and CDR2 is SVGAGI (reference sequence). Written as DNA, the CDR3 is TGTGCCAGCAGTCTTCGGGGGGAAGGTCAGCCCCAGCATTTT. This sequence encodes CASSLRGEGQPQHF.

The rearrangement links TRBV2 to TRBJ2-4; 9 bases match TRBD2. The J call may be wrong; the DNA end is better matched by TRBJ2-7. CDR3 length equals 16 residues. Germline V lookup: CDR1 SNHLY, CDR2 FYNNEI. CDR3 DNA: TGTGCCAGCAGGGTGAATGCGGGGGGGCTTCCTGTCGAGCAGTACTTC. The encoded protein is CASRVNAGGLPVEQYF.

About this clonotype itself: The junction and the germline gene differ at one end; a read error may be behind it. The gene calls are TRBV9 and TRBJ2-1; 7 nucleotides align to TRBD2. CDR1 and CDR2 (germline): SGDLS, YYNGEE. There are 15 residues in the CDR3. CDR3 region: CASSENGREYNEQFF. The CDR3 region has the DNA TGTGCCAGCAGCGAGAATGGGCGGGAGTACAATGAACAGTTCTTC.

This clonotype was observed a few times. The chain combines TRBV20-1 with TRBJ2-1; D gene uncertain. There are 12 residues in the CDR3. Between the trimmed V and J ends, which lost 1 base and 7 bases, there was a span of 8 bases. Looked up from germline, CDR1 is DFQATT and CDR2 is SNEGSKA (reference sequence). The DNA of the CDR3 is TGCAGTGCTAGAGTCCTAGGGAATGAGCAGTTCTTC. Its protein product is CSARVLGNEQFF.

This clonotype was detected ten times or more. This chain links TRBV20-1 with TRBJ2-7; 8 bases agree with TRBD2. Germline lookup yields CDR1 DFQATT and CDR2 SNEGSKA (reference sequence). Losses at the gene ends were 3 bases for V and 4 bases for J; bases not matched to a gene: 14. The CDR3 covers 16 residues. This CDR3 reads CSASPRAGRGWYEQYF. The CDR3 DNA reads TGCAGTGCTAGTCCGCGCGCCGGGAGGGGCTGGTACGAGCAGTACTTC.

This clonotype was detected a few times. The chain recombines TRBV7-9 with TRBJ1-2, with D perhaps TRBD1 (6 bases). This CDR3 is 17 amino acids long. Per the germline V gene, CDR1 is SEHNR and CDR2 is FQNEAQ (reference sequence). The V and J ends lost 5 bases and 3 bases respectively, with 22 bases between them. CDR3 region: CASSPPGRRRQDYGYTF. The CDR3 DNA sequence: TGTGCCAGCAGCCCCCCTGGGAGACGACGACAGGACTATGGCTACACCTTC.

The chain employs TRBV25-1 and TRBJ1-1; maybe TRBD1 (6 bases). Trimming removed 4 bases at V and 2 bases at J, with 20 bases between. The CDR3 is 17 amino acids. CDR1 and CDR2 from the germline V gene are MGHDK and SYGVNS. CDR3 sequence reads: CASSVSFLGTSNTEAFF. In DNA, the CDR3 is TGTGCCAGCAGTGTTAGTTTTTTGGGGACATCAAACACTGAAGCTTTCTTT.

This chain connects TRBV4-1 to TRBJ1-1, with a weak D call TRBD1 (6 bases). The germline gives CDR1 MGHRA, CDR2 YSYEKL. The CDR3 runs 15 residues. V dropped 0 bases and J dropped 7 bases, with 15 bases sitting between them. CDR3 in amino acids: CASSQDKVDRDEAFF. The CDR3 bases are TGCGCCAGCAGCCAAGATAAGGTGGACAGAGATGAAGCTTTCTTT.

The J gene is TRBJ1-2, the V gene TRBV3-1; D gene ambiguous. Germline V gene lookup returns CDR1 LGHDT and CDR2 YNNKEL (reference sequence). This CDR3 has 14 residues. V was pared by 1 base and J by 8 bases, with 14 bases between. For the CDR3, the DNA is TGTGCCAGCAGCCAAGTCGGACGGGAGCAGGGCTACACCTTC. Translation gives CASSQVGREQGYTF.

This clonotype was seen only a few times. The rearrangement uses TRBV12-3 or TRBV12-4 and TRBJ2-7; no clear D. This CDR3 is built from 14 residues. Trimming removed 6 bases from V and 0 bases from J, with 12 bases in between. The CDR3 reads CASRPLRSSYEQYF. CDR3 bases: TGTGCCAGCAGACCACTACGTAGCTCCTACGAGCAGTACTTC.

CDR3 sequence (DNA): TGTGCCATCAGTGAAACCAGGTGGGATCAGCCCCAGCATTTT. This codes for CAISETRWDQPQHF. The chain is built from TRBV10-3 and TRBJ1-5; no firm D call. V shed 3 bases and J shed 5 bases, with 11 bases lying between them. The CDR3 has 14 residues. The germline V gene encodes CDR1 ENHRY and CDR2 SYGVKD.